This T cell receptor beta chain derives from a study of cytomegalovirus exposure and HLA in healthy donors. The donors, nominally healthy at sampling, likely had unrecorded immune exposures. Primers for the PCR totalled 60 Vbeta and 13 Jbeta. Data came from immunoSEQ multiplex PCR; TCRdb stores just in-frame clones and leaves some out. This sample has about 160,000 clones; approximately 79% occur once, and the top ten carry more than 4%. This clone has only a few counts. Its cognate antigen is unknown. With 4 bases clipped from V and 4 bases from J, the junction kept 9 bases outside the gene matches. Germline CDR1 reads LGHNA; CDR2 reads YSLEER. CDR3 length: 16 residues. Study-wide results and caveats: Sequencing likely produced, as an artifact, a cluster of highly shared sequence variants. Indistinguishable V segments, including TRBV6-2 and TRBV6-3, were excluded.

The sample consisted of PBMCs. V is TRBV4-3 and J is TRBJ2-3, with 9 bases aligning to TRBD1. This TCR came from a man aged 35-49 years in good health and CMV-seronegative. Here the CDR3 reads CASSPNEGQGSDTQYF. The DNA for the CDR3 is TGCGCCAGCAGCCCGAATGAGGGACAGGGATCAGATACGCAGTATTTT.